This T cell receptor (beta chain) was recorded in a study of spatial heterogeneity in lung cancer. TCR cDNA molecules were tagged individually, and each one carried a unique molecular identifier. Each CDR3 protein gets one entry after TCRdb re-called the 5' RACE reads with MiXCR. The table records fewer than 2,000 distinct CDR3 sequences, about 9.5% of them present only once. This clonotype is categorized as medium-sized. Its antigen is unknown. The time point here: sample taken at primary tumor resection. Whole-study results and caveats: Tumor mutation count correlated with how many alpha and beta TCRs expanded intratumorally.

The CDR3 is made up of 17 amino acids. Germline values: CDR1 MGHRA, CDR2 YSYEKL. Trimming removed 0 bases from V and 6 bases from J, with 20 bases in between. The chain is built from TRBV4-1 and TRBJ1-2; D is unclear. Sequencing was performed on lung tumor tissue, taken at surgery. The sequence came from a female donor with early-stage non-small cell lung cancer. The CDR3 coding sequence is TGCGCCAGCAGCCAAGAAGAAGCAGGCTTGGAATATGATGGCTACACCTTC. It encodes CASSQEEAGLEYDGYTF.